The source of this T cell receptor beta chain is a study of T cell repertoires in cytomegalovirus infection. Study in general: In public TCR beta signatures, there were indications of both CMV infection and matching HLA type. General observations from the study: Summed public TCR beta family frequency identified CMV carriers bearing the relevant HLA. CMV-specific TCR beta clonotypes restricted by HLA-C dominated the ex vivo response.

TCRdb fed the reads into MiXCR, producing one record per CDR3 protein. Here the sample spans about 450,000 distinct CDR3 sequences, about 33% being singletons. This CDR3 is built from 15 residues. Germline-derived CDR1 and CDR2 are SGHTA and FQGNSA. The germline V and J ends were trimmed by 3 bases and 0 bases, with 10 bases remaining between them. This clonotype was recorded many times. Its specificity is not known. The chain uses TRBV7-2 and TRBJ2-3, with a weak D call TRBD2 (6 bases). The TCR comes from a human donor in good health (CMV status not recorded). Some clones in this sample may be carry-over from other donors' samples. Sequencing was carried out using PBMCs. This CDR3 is CASSFTSSSTDTQYF. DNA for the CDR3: TGTGCCAGCAGCTTCACTAGCTCTAGCACAGATACGCAGTATTTT.